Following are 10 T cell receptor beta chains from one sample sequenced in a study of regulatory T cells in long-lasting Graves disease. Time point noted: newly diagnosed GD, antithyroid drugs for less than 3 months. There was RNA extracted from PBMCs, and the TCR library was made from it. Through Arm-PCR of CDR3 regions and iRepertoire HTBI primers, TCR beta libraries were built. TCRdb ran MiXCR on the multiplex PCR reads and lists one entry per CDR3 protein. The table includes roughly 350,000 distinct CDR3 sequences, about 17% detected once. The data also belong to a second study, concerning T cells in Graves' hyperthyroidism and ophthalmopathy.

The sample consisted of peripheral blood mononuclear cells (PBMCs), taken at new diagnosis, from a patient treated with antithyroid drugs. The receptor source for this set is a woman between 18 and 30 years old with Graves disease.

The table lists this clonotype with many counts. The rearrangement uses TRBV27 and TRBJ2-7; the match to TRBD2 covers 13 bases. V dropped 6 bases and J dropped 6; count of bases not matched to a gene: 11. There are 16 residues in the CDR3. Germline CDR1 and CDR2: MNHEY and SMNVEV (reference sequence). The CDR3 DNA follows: TGTGCCAGCAGACTCGGGACTAGCGGGAAAAGTGGCGAGCAGTACTTC. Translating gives CASRLGTSGKSGEQYF.

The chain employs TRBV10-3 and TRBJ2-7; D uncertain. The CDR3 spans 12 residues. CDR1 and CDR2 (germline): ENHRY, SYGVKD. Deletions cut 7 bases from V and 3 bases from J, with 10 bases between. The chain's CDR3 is CAINAGDYEQYF. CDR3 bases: TGTGCCATCAATGCAGGAGACTACGAGCAGTACTTC.

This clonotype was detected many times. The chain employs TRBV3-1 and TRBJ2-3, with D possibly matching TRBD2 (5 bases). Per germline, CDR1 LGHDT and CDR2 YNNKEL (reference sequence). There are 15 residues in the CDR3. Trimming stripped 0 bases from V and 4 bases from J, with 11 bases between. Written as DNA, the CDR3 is TGTGCCAGCAGCCAAGAAGGTGGAGGCCCAGATACGCAGTATTTT. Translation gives CASSQEGGGPDTQYF.

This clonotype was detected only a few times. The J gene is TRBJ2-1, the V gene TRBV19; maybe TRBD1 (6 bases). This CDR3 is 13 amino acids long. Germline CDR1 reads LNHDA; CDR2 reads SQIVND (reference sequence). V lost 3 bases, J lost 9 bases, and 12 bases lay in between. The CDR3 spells CASSMLGAGEQFF. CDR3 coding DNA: TGTGCCAGTAGTATGCTGGGGGCGGGTGAGCAGTTCTTC.

The chain's CDR3 is CASSPGDRNYGYTF. The CDR3 bases are TGTGCCAGCTCACCAGGGGACAGGAACTATGGCTACACCTTC. The chain is built from TRBV18 and TRBJ1-2; 8 nucleotides agree with TRBD1. J gave up 2 bases and V 2 bases, and 1 base lay outside the gene matches. The V gene's germline CDR1 is KGHSH and CDR2 LQKENI. CDR3 length: 14 amino acids. The whole variable domain, filled in from reference TRBV18 and TRBJ1-2, reads NAGVMQNPRHLVRRRGQEARLRCSPMKGHSHVYWYRQLPEEGLKFMVYLQKENIIDESGMPKERFSAEFPKEGPSILRIQQVVRGDSAAYFCASSPGDRNYGYTFGSGTRLTVV.

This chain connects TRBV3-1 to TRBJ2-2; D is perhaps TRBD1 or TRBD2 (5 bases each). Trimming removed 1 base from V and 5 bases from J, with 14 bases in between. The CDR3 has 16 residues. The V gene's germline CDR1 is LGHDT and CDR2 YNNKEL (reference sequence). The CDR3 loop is CASSQGSGRLTGELFF. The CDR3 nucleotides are TGTGCCAGCAGCCAAGGGTCAGGGCGACTAACCGGGGAGCTGTTTTTT.

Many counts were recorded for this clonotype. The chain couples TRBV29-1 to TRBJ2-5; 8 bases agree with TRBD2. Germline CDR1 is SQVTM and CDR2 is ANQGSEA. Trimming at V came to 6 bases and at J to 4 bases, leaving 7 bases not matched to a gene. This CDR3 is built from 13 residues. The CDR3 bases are TGCAGCGTGACCGGGACTAGAGTAGAGACCCAGTACTTC. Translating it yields CSVTGTRVETQYF.

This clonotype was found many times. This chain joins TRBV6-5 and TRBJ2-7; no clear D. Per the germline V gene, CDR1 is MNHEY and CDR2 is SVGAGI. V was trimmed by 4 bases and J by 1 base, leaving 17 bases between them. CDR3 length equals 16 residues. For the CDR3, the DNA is TGTGCCAGCAGTTTTCGACCGCAAAATCCGTCCTACGAGCAGTACTTC. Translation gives CASSFRPQNPSYEQYF.

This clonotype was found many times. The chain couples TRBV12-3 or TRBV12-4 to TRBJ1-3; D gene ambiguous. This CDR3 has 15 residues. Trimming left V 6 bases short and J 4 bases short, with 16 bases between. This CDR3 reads CASRLTASPGNTIYF. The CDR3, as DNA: TGTGCCAGCAGATTGACTGCATCTCCCGGAAACACCATATATTTT.

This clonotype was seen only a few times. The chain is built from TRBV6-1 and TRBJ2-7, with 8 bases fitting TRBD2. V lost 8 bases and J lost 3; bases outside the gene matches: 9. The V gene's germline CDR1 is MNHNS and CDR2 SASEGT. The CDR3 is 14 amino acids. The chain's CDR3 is CASRPTSEYYEQYF. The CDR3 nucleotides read TGTGCCAGCCGCCCGACTAGCGAATACTACGAGCAGTACTTC.